The 10 T cell receptor beta chains listed next were all sequenced from one sample in a study of blood T cells in healthy people across ages. Combining a sample-barcoded 5' primer with a J-beta primer mix, a second PCR ran for about 7 to 12 cycles. TCRdb reprocessed the 5' RACE reads via MiXCR and lists one record per CDR3 protein. The data show around 1,000,000 distinct CDR3 sequences, approximately 26% seen once. The same data also went into a second study, on T cells of mothers and their children.

Sequencing was carried out using blood. The receptors stem from a girl under 10 years old in good health.

This chain connects TRBV4-1 to TRBJ2-7; D may be TRBD2 (6 bases). CDR3 length: 15 amino acids. In germline, CDR1 is MGHRA, CDR2 YSYEKL. The V end was cut by 1 base, the J end by 5 bases, with 15 bases between. The CDR3 nucleotides read TGCGCCAGCAGCCAAGTAGCGGAGGTAGGCGACGAGCAGTACTTC. Translating gives CASSQVAEVGDEQYF.

The rearrangement uses TRBV2 and TRBJ2-5; D gene uncertain. The length of the CDR3 is 13 residues. The V gene's germline CDR1 is SNHLY and CDR2 FYNNEI. Trimming cost V 6 bases and J 5 bases, with 13 bases left between them. CDR3 region: CASSRNLEETQYF. In DNA form, the CDR3 reads TGTGCCAGCAGCCGGAACTTGGAGGAGACCCAGTACTTC. The full variable domain, with the rest looked up from reference TRBV2 and TRBJ2-5, is EPEVTQTPSHQVTQMGQEVILRCVPISNHLYFYWYRQILGQKVEFLVSFYNNEISEKSEIFDDQFSVERPDGSNFTLKIRSTKLEDSAMYFCASSRNLEETQYFGPGTRLLVL.

This clonotype was counted once. The chain joins TRBV10-3 to TRBJ1-1, with no clear D. Germline V CDR1 and CDR2: ENHRY, SYGVKD. V was pared by 0 bases and J by 12 bases, with 20 bases between. This CDR3 is built from 15 residues. In DNA form, the CDR3 reads TGTGCCATCAGTGAGTCCTGTGGCCCAGGCGTAATACCTTTCTTT. Its translation: CAISESCGPGVIPFF.

This sequence joins TRBV29-1 and TRBJ2-5; D remains unclear. Per germline, CDR1 SQVTM and CDR2 ANQGSEA. The CDR3 runs to 12 residues. The CDR3 coding sequence is TGCGGAGCTGATGTATACCAAGAGACCCAGTACTTC. It specifies CGADVYQETQYF.

V gene TRBV20-1 combines with J gene TRBJ2-1; 10 positions match TRBD2. After removal of 0 bases from V and 8 bases from J, the junction contained 10 bases not matched to a gene. Per germline, CDR1 DFQATT and CDR2 SNEGSKA (reference sequence). This CDR3 comprises 16 residues. The CDR3 sequence is CSARDHASGRFDEQFF. The CDR3 DNA reads as TGCAGTGCTAGAGACCACGCTAGCGGGAGATTCGATGAGCAGTTCTTC.

The gene calls are TRBV27 and TRBJ2-5, with 8 bases lining up with TRBD2. J was trimmed by 3 bases and V by 6 bases; bases with no gene match: 9. The CDR3 totals 15 residues. Germline-derived CDR1 and CDR2 are MNHEY and SMNVEV (reference sequence). CDR3 residues: CASRPGLVREETQYF. The CDR3 DNA sequence: TGTGCCAGCAGACCGGGACTAGTTAGGGAAGAGACCCAGTACTTC.

This clonotype was seen more than once but under ten times. The V gene is TRBV7-3, the J gene TRBJ2-3; 7 positions agree with TRBD1. Unmatched junction bases numbered 16, after V lost 5 bases and J lost 5 bases. This CDR3 is built from 17 residues. From germline, CDR1 is SGHTA and CDR2 FQGTGA. This CDR3 reads CASSPWVQGVDGDTQYF. The CDR3, as DNA: TGTGCCAGCAGCCCGTGGGTCCAGGGGGTTGACGGAGATACGCAGTATTTT.

This clonotype was counted a few times. V gene TRBV7-6 combines with J gene TRBJ1-4; tentatively, D is TRBD1 (6 bases). The V gene lost 5 bases and the J gene lost 2 bases, with 21 bases spanning the gap. The V gene's germline CDR1 is SGHVS and CDR2 FNYEAQ. The CDR3 is 18 amino acids. CDR3 sequence: CASSLSGFSGHTNEKLFF. In nucleotides, the CDR3 is TGTGCCAGCAGCCTTAGCGGATTTTCGGGACACACTAATGAAAAACTGTTTTTT.

The rearrangement joins TRBV3-1 to TRBJ2-5, with 13 bases matching TRBD2. The CDR3 is 17 residues long. Germline V gives CDR1 LGHDT, CDR2 YNNKEL (reference sequence). V was pared by 6 bases and J by 4 bases, with 11 bases of the junction left unmatched. The CDR3 loop is CASSAGLAGARGETQYF. CDR3 in DNA: TGTGCCAGCAGTGCTGGACTAGCGGGAGCGCGGGGAGAGACCCAGTACTTC.

This clonotype appeared a few times. The rearrangement uses TRBV6-2 or TRBV6-3 and TRBJ2-1; unclear D gene. Germline CDR1 is MNHEY and CDR2 is SVGEGT. Trimming removed 6 bases at V and 10 bases at J, with 13 bases between. CDR3 length equals 12 residues. The CDR3 loop is CASSRDTYEQFF. CDR3 sequence (DNA): TGTGCCAGCAGCAGAGACACCTACGAGCAGTTCTTC.